This TCR beta chain originates from a study of regulatory T cells in long-lasting Graves disease. Study as a whole: Patients newly diagnosed with Graves' had been on antithyroid drugs for under 3 months.

Between the trimmed V and J ends, which lost 1 base and 6 bases, there was a span of 6 bases. CDR3 length equals 12 residues. Germline assignment: CDR1 LNHDA and CDR2 SQIVND (reference sequence). Building of the TCR beta libraries involved iRepertoire HTBI primers and Arm-PCR of CDR3 regions. Via MiXCR, TCRdb re-called the multiplex PCR reads, giving one row per CDR3 protein. This sample has about 520,000 distinct CDR3 sequences, with 9.5% to 15% found just once. Time point meaning: newly diagnosed GD, antithyroid drugs for less than 3 months. PBMC-derived RNA was used for the TCR library. The authors drew 8.5 to 9.5 milliliters of peripheral blood into EDTA tubes. These sequences were also reported in another study, on T cells in Graves' hyperthyroidism and ophthalmopathy. That study reports: With the HTBI primer set, the TCR CDR3 went through a first round of RT-PCR.

The clonotype originates from a woman aged 25 to 39 with Graves disease. Sequences were derived from peripheral blood mononuclear cells (PBMCs), sampled at new diagnosis, from a patient treated with antithyroid drugs. The V gene is TRBV19, the J gene TRBJ1-1; D gene unclear. CDR3 in amino acids: CASSIASAEAFF. The DNA for the CDR3 is TGTGCCAGTAGTATAGCGAGTGCTGAAGCTTTCTTT.